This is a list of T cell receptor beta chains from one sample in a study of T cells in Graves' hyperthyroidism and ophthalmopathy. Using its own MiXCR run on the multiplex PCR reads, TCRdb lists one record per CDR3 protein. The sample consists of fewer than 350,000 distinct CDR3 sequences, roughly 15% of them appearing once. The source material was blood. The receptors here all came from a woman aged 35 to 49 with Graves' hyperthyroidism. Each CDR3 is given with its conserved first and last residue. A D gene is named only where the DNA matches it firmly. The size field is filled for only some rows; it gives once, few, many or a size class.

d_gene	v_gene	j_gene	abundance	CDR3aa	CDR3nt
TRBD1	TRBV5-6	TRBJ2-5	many	CASSLEGQGFQETQYF	TGTGCCAGCAGCTTGGAGGGACAGGGTTTTCAAGAGACCCAGTACTTC
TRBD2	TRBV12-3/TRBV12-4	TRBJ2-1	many	CASSLGGRAMDEQFF	TGTGCCAGCAGTTTAGGCGGGAGGGCCATGGATGAGCAGTTCTTC
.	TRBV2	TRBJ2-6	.	CAGGSSGANVLTF	TGTGCCGGAGGGAGCTCTGGGGCCAACGTCCTGACTTTC
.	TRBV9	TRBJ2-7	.	CASSVASGPGYEQYF	TGTGCCAGCAGCGTAGCCAGCGGTCCAGGGTACGAACAGTACTTC
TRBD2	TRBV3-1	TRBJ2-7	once	CASSHSSGGSYEQYF	TGTGCCAGCAGCCATTCTAGCGGGGGGTCCTACGAGCAGTACTTC
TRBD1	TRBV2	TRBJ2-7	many	CASRGQVGSYEQYF	TGTGCCAGCAGGGGACAGGTCGGCTCCTACGAGCAGTACTTC
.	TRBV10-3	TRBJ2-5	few	CAITPTEAQPQYF	TGTGCCATCACCCCGACAGAGGCCCAGCCTCAGTACTTC
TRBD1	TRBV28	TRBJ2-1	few	CASRPISRHLGTGVTYNEQFF	TGTGCCAGCAGGCCAATTTCCAGGCACCTCGGGACAGGGGTAACCTACAATGAGCAGTTCTTC
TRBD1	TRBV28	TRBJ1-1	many	CASRYRGNEAFF	TGTGCCAGCAGGTACAGGGGGAATGAAGCTTTCTTT
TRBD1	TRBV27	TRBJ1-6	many	CASSPNRGGRVSPLHF	TGTGCCAGCAGTCCGAACAGGGGAGGAAGGGTTTCACCCCTCCACTTT
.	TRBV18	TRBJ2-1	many	CASSPSGLYNEQFF	TGTGCCAGCTCACCATCCGGGCTCTACAATGAGCAGTTCTTC
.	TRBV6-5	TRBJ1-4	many	CASSYPTFRDGNEKLFF	TGTGCCAGCAGTTACCCGACCTTCCGGGACGGGAATGAAAAACTGTTTTTT
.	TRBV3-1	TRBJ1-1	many	CASSQWGNTEAFF	TGTGCCAGCAGCCAATGGGGGAACACTGAAGCTTTCTTT
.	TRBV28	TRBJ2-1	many	CASSPSNEQFF	TGTGCCAGCAGCCCGAGCAATGAGCAGTTCTTC
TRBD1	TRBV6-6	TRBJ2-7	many	CASSYSNEGQGGKQYF	TGTGCCAGCAGTTACTCGAACGAGGGACAGGGTGGGAAGCAGTACTTC
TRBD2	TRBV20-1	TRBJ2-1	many	CASREREGPRVVEQFF	TGCGCGTCGCGTGAGCGGGAGGGCCCGAGGGTGGTGGAGCAGTTCTTC
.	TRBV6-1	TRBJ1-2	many	CASSSRAGSYTF	TGTGCCAGCAGTTCCCGGGCAGGAAGCTACACCTTC
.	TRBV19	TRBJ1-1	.	CASSIVGGDTEAFF	TGTGCCAGTAGTATTGTCGGGGGCGACACTGAAGCTTTCTTT
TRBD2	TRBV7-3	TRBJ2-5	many	CASSLTSGETQYF	TGTGCCAGCAGTTTAACTAGCGGAGAGACCCAGTACTTC
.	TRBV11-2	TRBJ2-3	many	CASSLYSVGTDTQYF	TGTGCCAGCAGCTTATATAGCGTCGGCACAGATACGCAGTATTTT
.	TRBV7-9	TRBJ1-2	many	CASTPTGQLNYGYTF	TGTGCCAGCACCCCTACCGGACAGCTCAACTATGGCTACACCTTC
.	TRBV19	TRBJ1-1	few	CASIPDSPGTEAFF	TGTGCCAGTATTCCAGACAGCCCGGGGACTGAAGCTTTCTTT
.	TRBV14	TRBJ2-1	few	CASSQLGEYYNEQFF	TGTGCCAGCAGCCAGTTAGGGGAGTATTACAATGAGCAGTTCTTC
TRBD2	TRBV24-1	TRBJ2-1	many	CATSDSRLASDNEQFF	TGTGCCACCAGTGATTCGCGACTAGCGTCCGACAATGAGCAGTTCTTC